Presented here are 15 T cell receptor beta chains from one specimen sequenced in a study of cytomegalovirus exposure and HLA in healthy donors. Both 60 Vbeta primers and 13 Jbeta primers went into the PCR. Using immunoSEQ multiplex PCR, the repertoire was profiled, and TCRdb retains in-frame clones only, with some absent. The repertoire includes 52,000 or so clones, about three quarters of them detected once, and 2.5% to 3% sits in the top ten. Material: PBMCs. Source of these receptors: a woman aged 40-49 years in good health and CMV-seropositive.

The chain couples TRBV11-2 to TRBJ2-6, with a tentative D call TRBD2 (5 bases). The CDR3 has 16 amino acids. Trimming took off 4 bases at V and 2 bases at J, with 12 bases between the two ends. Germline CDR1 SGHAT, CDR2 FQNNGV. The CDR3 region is CASSSRGSAGANVLTF. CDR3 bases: TGTGCCAGCAGCTCCCGGGGATCCGCTGGGGCCAACGTCCTGACTTTC.

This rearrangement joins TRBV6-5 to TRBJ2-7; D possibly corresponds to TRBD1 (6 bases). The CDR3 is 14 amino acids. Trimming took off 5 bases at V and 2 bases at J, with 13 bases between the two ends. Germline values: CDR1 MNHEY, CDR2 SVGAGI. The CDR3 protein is CASSLGQLTYEQYF. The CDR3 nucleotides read TGTGCCAGCAGTCTTGGACAGCTGACCTACGAGCAGTACTTC.

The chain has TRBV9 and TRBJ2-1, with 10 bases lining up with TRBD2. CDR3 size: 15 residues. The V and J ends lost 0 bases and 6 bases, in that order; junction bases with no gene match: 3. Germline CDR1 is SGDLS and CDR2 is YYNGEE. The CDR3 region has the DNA TGTGCCAGCAGCGTAGACCTAGCGGGGGTCAATGAGCAGTTCTTC. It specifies CASSVDLAGVNEQFF.

CDR3 in DNA: TGTGCCAGCAGCCCAGCGGGGGCCACCTACGAGCAGTACTTC. Protein product: CASSPAGATYEQYF. The chain combines TRBV7-8 with TRBJ2-7, with 8 positions matching TRBD2. The CDR3 is 14 amino acids. Germline values: CDR1 SGHVS, CDR2 FQNEAQ. J gave up 2 bases and V 5 bases, and 5 bases lay outside the gene matches.

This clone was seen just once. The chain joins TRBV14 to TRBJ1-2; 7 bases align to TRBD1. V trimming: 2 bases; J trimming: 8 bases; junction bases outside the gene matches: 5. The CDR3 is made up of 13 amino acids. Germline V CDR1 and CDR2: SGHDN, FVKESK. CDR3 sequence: CASSQLRGGGYTF. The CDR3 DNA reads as TGTGCCAGCAGCCAATTACGAGGGGGCGGCTACACCTTC. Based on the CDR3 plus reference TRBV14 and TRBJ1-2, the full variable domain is EAGVTQFPSHSVIEKGQTVTLRCDPISGHDNLYWYRRVMGKEIKFLLHFVKESKQDESGMPNNRFLAERTGGTYSTLKVQPAELEDSGVYFCASSQLRGGGYTFGSGTRLTVV.

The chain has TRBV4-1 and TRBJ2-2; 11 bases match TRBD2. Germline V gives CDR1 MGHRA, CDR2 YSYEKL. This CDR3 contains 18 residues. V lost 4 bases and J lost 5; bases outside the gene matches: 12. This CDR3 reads CASSLVVSGGARTGELFF. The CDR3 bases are TGCGCCAGCAGCCTCGTGGTTAGCGGGGGGGCTAGAACCGGGGAGCTGTTTTTT.

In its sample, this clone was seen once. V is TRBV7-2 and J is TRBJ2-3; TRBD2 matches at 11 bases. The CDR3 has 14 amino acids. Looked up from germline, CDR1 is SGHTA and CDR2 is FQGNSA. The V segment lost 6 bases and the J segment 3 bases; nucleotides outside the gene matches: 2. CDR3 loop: CASRSSGGTDTQYF. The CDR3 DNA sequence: TGTGCCAGCAGATCTAGCGGGGGGACAGATACGCAGTATTTT. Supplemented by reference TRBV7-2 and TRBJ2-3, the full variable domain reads GAGVSQSPSNKVTEKGKDVELRCDPISGHTALYWYRQSLGQGLEFLIYFQGNSAPDKSGLPSDRFSAERTGGSVSTLTIQRTQQEDSAVYLCASRSSGGTDTQYFGPGTRLTVL.

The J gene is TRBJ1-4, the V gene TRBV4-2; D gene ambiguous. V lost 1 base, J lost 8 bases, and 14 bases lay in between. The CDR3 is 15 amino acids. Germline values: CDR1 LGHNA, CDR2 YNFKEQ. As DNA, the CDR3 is TGTGCCAGCAGCCAAGCTCCCGGGGTTGGCGAAAAACTGTTTTTT. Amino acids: CASSQAPGVGEKLFF.

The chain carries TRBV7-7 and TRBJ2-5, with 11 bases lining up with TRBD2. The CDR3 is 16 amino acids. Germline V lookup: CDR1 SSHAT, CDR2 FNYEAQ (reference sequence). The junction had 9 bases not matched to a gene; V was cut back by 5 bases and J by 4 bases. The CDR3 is CASSLRLAGRGETQYF. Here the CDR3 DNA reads TGTGCCAGCAGCCTACGACTAGCGGGGCGTGGAGAGACCCAGTACTTC.

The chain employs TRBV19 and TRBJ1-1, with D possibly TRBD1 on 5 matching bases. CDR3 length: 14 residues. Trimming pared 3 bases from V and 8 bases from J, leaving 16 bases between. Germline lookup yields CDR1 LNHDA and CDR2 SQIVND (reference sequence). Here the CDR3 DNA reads TGTGCCAGTAGTATGATGGGTAGGGGACTCGAAGCTTTCTTT. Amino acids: CASSMMGRGLEAFF.

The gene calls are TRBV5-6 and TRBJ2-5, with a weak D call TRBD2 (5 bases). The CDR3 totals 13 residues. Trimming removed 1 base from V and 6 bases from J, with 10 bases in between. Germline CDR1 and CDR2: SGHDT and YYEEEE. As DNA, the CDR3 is TGTGCCAGCAGCTTGCCGGGGTCGAAGACCCAGTACTTC. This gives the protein CASSLPGSKTQYF. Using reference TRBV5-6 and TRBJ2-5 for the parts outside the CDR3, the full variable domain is DAGVTQSPTHLIKTRGQQVTLRCSPKSGHDTVSWYQQALGQGPQFIFQYYEEEERQRGNFPDRFSGHQFPNYSSELNVNALLLGDSALYLCASSLPGSKTQYFGPGTRLLVL.

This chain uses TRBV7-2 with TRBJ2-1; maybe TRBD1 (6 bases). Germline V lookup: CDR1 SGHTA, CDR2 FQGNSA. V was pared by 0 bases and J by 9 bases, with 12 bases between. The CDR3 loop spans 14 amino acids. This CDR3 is CASSLARDISEQFF. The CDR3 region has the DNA TGTGCCAGCAGCTTAGCCCGGGACATTTCTGAGCAGTTCTTC.

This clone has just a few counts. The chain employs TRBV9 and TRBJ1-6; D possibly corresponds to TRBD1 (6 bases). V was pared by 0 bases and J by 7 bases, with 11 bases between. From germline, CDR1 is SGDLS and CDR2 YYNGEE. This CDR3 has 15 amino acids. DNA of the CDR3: TGTGCCAGCAGCGTAGGGGACATAAGCAATTCACCCCTCCACTTT. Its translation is CASSVGDISNSPLHF.

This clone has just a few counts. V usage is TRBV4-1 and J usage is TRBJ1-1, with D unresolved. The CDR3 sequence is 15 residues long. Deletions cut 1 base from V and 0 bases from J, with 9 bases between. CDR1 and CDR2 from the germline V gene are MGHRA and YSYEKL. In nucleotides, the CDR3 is TGCGCCAGCAGCCAAGCAAGCAACCTGAACACTGAAGCTTTCTTT. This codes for CASSQASNLNTEAFF.

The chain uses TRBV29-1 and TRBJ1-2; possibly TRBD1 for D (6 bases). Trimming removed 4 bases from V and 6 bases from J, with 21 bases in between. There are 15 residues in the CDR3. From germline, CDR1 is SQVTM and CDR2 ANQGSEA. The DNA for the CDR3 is TGCAGCGTTGTGGTTTGGGGGCGCTCACGAAATGGCTACACCTTC. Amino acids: CSVVVWGRSRNGYTF.